The clone carrying this TCR beta chain was observed a handful of times. The antigen remains unidentified. TCRdb analysed the reads with MiXCR anew, one entry per CDR3 protein. This table holds around 450,000 distinct CDR3 sequences, roughly 31% found once. The CDR3 contains 21 residues. The V gene's germline CDR1 is SGHVS and CDR2 FNYEAQ. The J segment lost 4 bases and the V segment lost 3 bases, leaving 24 bases of the junction unmatched. This specimen comes from a study of T cell repertoires in cytomegalovirus infection. Background on the study: Matching HLA type, along with CMV infection, was indicated by public TCR beta signatures. Findings and caveats of the study: CMV-specific TCR beta clonotypes restricted by HLA-C were the ones dominating the ex vivo response. Identification of carriers of CMV plus the relevant HLA was performed using cumulative public TCR beta family frequency.

This chain uses TRBV7-6 with TRBJ1-5, with 7 bases aligning to TRBD1. Sequencing was performed on PBMCs. This TCR was recovered from a human donor in good health (CMV status not recorded). Some clones in this sample may be carry-over from other donors' samples. Here the CDR3 DNA reads TGTGCCAGCAGCTTTTTTGGTGGATTTCGCCGGAGATCAGGGGGAAATCAGCCCCAGCATTTT. As protein: CASSFFGGFRRRSGGNQPQHF.